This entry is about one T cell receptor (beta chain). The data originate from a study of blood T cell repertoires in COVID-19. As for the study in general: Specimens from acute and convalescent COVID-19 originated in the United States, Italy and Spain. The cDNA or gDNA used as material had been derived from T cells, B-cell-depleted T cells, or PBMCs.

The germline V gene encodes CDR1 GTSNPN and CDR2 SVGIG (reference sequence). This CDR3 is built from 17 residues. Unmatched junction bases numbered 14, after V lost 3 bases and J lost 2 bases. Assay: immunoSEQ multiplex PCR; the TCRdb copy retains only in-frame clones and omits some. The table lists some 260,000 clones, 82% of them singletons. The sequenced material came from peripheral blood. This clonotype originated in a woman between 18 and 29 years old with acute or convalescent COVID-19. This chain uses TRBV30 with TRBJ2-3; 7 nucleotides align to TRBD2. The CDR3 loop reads CAWRRWGGGRSTDTQYF. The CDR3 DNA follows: TGTGCCTGGAGAAGGTGGGGGGGAGGGCGTTCCACAGATACGCAGTATTTT.